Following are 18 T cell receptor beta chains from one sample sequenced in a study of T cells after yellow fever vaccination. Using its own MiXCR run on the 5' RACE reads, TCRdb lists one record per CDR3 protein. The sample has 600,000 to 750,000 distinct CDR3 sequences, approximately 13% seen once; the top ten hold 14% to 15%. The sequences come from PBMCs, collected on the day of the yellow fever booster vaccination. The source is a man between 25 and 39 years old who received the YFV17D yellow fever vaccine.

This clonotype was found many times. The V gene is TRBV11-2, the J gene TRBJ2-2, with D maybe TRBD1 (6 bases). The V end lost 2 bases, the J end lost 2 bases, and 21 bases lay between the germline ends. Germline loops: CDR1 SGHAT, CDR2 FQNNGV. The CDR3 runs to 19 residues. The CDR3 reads CASSLNIYLGADNTGELFF. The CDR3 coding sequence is TGTGCCAGCAGCTTAAATATTTATCTGGGGGCGGATAACACCGGGGAGCTGTTTTTT.

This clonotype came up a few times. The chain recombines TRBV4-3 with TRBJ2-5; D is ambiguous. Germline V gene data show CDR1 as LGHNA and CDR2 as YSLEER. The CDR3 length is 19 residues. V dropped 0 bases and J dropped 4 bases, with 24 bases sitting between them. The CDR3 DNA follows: TGCGCCAGCAGCCAAGATAGAACAACAGCAAGTATACTCCTAGAGACCCAGTACTTC. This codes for CASSQDRTTASILLETQYF.

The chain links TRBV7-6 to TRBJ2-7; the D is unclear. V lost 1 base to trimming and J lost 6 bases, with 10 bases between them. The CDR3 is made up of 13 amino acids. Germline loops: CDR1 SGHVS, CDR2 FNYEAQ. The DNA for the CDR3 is TGTGCCAGCAGCTTAGACCTGGGCAGCGAGCAGTACTTC. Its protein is CASSLDLGSEQYF.

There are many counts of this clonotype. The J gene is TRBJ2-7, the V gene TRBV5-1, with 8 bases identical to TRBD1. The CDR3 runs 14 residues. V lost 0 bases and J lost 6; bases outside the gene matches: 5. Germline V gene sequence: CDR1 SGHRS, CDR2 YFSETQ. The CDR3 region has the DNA TGCGCCAGCAGCTTGGTTCAGGGGGCAGGCGAGCAGTACTTC. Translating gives CASSLVQGAGEQYF. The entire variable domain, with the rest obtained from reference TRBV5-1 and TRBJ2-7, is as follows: KAGVTQTPRYLIKTRGQQVTLSCSPISGHRSVSWYQQTPGQGLQFLFEYFSETQRNKGNFPGRFSGRQFSNSRSEMNVSTLELGDSALYLCASSLVQGAGEQYFGPGTRLTVT.

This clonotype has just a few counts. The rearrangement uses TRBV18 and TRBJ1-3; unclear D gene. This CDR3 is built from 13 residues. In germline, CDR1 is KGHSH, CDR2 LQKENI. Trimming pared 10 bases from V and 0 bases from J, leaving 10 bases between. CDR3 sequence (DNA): TGTGCCACCAAAACATTCTCTGGAAACACCATATATTTT. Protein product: CATKTFSGNTIYF.

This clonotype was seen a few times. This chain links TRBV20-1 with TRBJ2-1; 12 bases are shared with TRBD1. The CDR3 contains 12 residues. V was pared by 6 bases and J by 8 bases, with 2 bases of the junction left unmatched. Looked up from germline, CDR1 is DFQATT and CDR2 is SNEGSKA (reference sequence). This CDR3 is CSAGQGAYEQFF. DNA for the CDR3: TGCAGTGCGGGACAGGGGGCCTATGAGCAGTTCTTC.

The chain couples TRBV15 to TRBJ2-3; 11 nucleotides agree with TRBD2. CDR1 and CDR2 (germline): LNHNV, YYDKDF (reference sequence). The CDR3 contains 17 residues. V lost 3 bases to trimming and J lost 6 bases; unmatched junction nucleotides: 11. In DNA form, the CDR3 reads TGTGCCACCAGCAGCGTAAAACTAGCGGGAGTCCCCGATACGCAGTATTTT. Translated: CATSSVKLAGVPDTQYF. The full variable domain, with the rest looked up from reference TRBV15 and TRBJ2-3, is DAMVIQNPRYQVTQFGKPVTLSCSQTLNHNVMYWYQQKSSQAPKLLFHYYDKDFNNEADTPDNFQSRRPNTSFCFLDIRSPGLGDTAMYLCATSSVKLAGVPDTQYFGPGTRLTVL.

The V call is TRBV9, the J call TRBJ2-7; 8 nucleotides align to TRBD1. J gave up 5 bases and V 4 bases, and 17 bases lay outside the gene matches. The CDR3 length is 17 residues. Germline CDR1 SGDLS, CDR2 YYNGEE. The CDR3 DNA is TGTGCCAGCAGCCACATTAAACCCAGGGGGCGGAAGGACGAGCAGTACTTC. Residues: CASSHIKPRGRKDEQYF.

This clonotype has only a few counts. The chain's CDR3 is CASSLAGTGPLSNYGYTF. The CDR3 DNA follows: TGCGCCAGCAGCTTGGCGGGGACAGGGCCCCTCTCTAACTATGGCTACACCTTC. V gene TRBV5-1 combines with J gene TRBJ1-2; 9 positions agree with TRBD1. With V trimmed by 0 bases and J by 0 bases, 9 bases remained unmatched. CDR1 and CDR2 (germline): SGHRS, YFSETQ. CDR3 size: 18 residues.

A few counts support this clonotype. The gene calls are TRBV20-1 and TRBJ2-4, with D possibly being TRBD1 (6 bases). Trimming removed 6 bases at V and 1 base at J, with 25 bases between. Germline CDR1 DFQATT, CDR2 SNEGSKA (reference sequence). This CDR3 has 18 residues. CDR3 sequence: CSAGTGGGGVVAKNIQYF. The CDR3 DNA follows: TGCAGTGCCGGAACGGGTGGGGGCGGTGTGGTGGCCAAAAACATTCAGTACTTC.

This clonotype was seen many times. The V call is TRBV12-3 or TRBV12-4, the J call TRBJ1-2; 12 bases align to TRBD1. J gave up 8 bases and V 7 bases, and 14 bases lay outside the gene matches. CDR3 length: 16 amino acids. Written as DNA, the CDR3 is TGTGCCAGCACTCCGCAGCTGGGACAGGGGGCGCGAGGCTACACCTTC. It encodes CASTPQLGQGARGYTF.

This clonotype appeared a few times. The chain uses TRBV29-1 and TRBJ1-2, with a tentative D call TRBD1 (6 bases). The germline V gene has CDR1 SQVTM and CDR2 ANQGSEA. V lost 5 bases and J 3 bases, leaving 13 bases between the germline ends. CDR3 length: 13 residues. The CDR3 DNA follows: TGCAGCGTTATTGGGGGGCGGTACTATGGCTACACCTTC. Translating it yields CSVIGGRYYGYTF.

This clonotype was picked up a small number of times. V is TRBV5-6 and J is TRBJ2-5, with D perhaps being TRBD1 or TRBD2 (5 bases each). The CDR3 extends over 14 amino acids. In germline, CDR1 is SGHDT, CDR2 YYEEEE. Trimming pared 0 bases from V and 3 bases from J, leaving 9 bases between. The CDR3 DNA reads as TGTGCCAGCAGCTTGGGGGACGGGGAAGAGACCCAGTACTTC. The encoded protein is CASSLGDGEETQYF.

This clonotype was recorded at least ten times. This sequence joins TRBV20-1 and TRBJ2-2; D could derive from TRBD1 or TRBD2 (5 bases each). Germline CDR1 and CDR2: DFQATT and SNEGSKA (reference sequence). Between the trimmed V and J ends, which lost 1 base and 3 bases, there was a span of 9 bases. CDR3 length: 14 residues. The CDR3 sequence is CSARAGTYTGELFF. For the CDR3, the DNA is TGCAGTGCTAGAGCCGGGACCTACACCGGGGAGCTGTTTTTT.

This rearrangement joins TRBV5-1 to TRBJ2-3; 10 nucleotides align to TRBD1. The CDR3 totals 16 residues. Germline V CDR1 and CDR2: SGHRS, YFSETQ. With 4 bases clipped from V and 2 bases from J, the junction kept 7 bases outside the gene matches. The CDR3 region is CASSRGQGRDTDTQYF. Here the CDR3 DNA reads TGCGCCAGCAGCAGGGGACAGGGGAGGGACACAGATACGCAGTATTTT.

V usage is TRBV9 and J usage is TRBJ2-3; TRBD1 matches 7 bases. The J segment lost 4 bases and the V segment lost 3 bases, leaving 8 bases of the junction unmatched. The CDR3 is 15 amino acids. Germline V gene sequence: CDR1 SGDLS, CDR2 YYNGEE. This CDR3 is CASSGQGITADTQYF. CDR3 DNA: TGTGCCAGCAGCGGACAGGGTATCACCGCAGATACGCAGTATTTT.

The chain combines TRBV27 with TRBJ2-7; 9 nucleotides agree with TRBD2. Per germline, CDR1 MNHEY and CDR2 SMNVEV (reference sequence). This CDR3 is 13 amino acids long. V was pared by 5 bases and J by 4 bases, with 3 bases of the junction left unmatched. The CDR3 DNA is TGTGCCAGCAGTGCGGGGGGGGGTTACGAGCAGTACTTC. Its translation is CASSAGGGYEQYF.

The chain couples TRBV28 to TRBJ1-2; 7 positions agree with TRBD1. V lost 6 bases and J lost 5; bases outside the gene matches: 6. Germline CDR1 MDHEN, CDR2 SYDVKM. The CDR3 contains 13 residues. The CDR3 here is CASRDTGDYGYTF. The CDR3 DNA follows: TGTGCCAGCAGAGACACAGGGGATTATGGCTACACCTTC.